The next 26 T cell receptor beta chains were all read from a single sample in a study of OX40 agonist ivuxolimab in advanced cancers. The repertoire was sequenced with immunoSEQ multiplex PCR; TCRdb's copy has only in-frame clones and lacks some. This sample has about 39,000 clones; 80% to 95% occur once, and the top ten carry approximately 22%. The material sequenced was CD4+ or CD8+ T cells sorted from blood, taken in a trial of the OX40 agonist ivuxolimab. The source is an adult with an advanced solid tumor such as melanoma, head and neck, liver or kidney cancer.

This chain links TRBV9 with TRBJ2-2; no reliable D call. Germline values: CDR1 SGDLS, CDR2 YYNGEE. The CDR3 is 14 amino acids. V was cut by 0 bases and J by 3 bases, with 6 bases left in between. CDR3 amino acids: CASSVVLDTGELFF. In DNA form, the CDR3 reads TGTGCCAGCAGCGTAGTTTTGGACACCGGGGAGCTGTTTTTT.

This clone showed up just once. The V call is TRBV2, the J call TRBJ2-1; TRBD1 is a possible D gene (5 bases). Trimming removed 4 bases from V and 0 bases from J, with 10 bases in between. The CDR3 loop spans 15 amino acids. The germline V gene has CDR1 SNHLY and CDR2 FYNNEI. The CDR3 DNA reads as TGTGCCAGCAGTGCGACAGTGAGCTCCTACAATGAGCAGTTCTTC. Amino acid sequence: CASSATVSSYNEQFF.

CDR3 sequence (DNA): TGCGCCAGCAGCCAAGATTTTGACGCCTACGAGCAGTACTTC. Residues: CASSQDFDAYEQYF. V is TRBV4-1 and J is TRBJ2-7, with D uncertain. From germline, CDR1 is MGHRA and CDR2 YSYEKL. Trimming pared 0 bases from V and 2 bases from J, leaving 8 bases between. The CDR3 length is 14 residues.

This chain uses TRBV7-6 with TRBJ2-1; 7 nucleotides match TRBD2. Germline CDR1 and CDR2: SGHVS and FNYEAQ. The CDR3 totals 16 residues. The trim removed 2 bases at V and 8 bases at J, leaving 12 bases unmatched. The CDR3: CASSLSDRGVIHEQFF. CDR3 coding DNA: TGTGCCAGCAGCTTATCCGACCGGGGGGTGATCCATGAGCAGTTCTTC.

CDR3 coding DNA: TGTGCCAGCAGCTTAAATTACGAGCAGTACTTC. It specifies CASSLNYEQYF. The chain uses TRBV11-3 and TRBJ2-7; no clear D gene. This CDR3 comprises 11 residues. V was trimmed by 2 bases and J by 4 bases, leaving 3 bases between them. The germline gives CDR1 SGHNT, CDR2 YENEEA.

This sequence joins TRBV4-2 and TRBJ2-3; 8 bases fit TRBD2. There are 16 residues in the CDR3. Germline values: CDR1 LGHNA, CDR2 YNFKEQ. V gave up 0 bases and J gave up 6 bases; unmatched junction bases: 8. As DNA, the CDR3 is TGTGCCAGCAGCCAAGATCTAACTAGCGGAGGGGATACGCAGTATTTT. Its protein product is CASSQDLTSGGDTQYF.

The chain uses TRBV9 and TRBJ1-5, with TRBD1 as a possible D gene (5 bases). The CDR3 is 15 amino acids. Looked up from germline, CDR1 is SGDLS and CDR2 is YYNGEE. V dropped 0 bases and J dropped 1 base, with 8 bases sitting between them. CDR3 protein: CASSVDGASNQPQHF. The CDR3 DNA is TGTGCCAGCAGCGTAGACGGGGCCAGCAATCAGCCCCAGCATTTT.

The chain couples TRBV11-1 to TRBJ2-2, with D hard to call. CDR3 length: 15 residues. Per the germline V gene, CDR1 is SGHAT and CDR2 is FQDESV (reference sequence). The germline V and J ends were trimmed by 2 bases and 0 bases, with 7 bases remaining between them. The CDR3 DNA reads as TGTGCCAGCAGCTTACTACGGTCGAACACCGGGGAGCTGTTTTTT. It is translated as CASSLLRSNTGELFF.

The rearrangement links TRBV19 to TRBJ1-4; D ambiguous. CDR3 length equals 14 residues. V lost 3 bases and J lost 7, with 12 bases in between. Germline V lookup: CDR1 LNHDA, CDR2 SQIVND (reference sequence). The CDR3 reads CASSITINGEKLFF. In DNA, the CDR3 is TGTGCCAGTAGTATCACCATCAATGGTGAAAAACTGTTTTTT.

The chain couples TRBV7-3 to TRBJ2-5; TRBD2 is a possible D gene (7 bases). The germline V gene encodes CDR1 SGHTA and CDR2 FQGTGA. Trimming left V 5 bases short and J 5 bases short, with 15 bases between. The CDR3 sequence is 14 residues long. CDR3 coding DNA: TGTGCCAGCAGCCGGAGGGGGGGAATGGAGACCCAGTACTTC. Residues: CASSRRGGMETQYF.

This chain uses TRBV6-4 with TRBJ2-3; D gene uncertain. CDR3 length equals 13 residues. Trimming took off 3 bases at V and 2 bases at J, with 6 bases between the two ends. Germline CDR1 is MRHNA and CDR2 is SNTAGT. In DNA form, the CDR3 reads TGTGCCAGCAGTGAGGGGATCACAGATACGCAGTATTTT. Protein product: CASSEGITDTQYF.

The chain uses TRBV7-9 and TRBJ2-5, with unresolved D. Per germline, CDR1 SEHNR and CDR2 FQNEAQ (reference sequence). The CDR3 is 15 amino acids. V dropped 1 base and J dropped 0 bases, with 9 bases sitting between them. The CDR3 nucleotides are TGTGCCAGCAGCTTAGTTTCCCTGTACCAAGAGACCCAGTACTTC. This codes for CASSLVSLYQETQYF.

The chain recombines TRBV2 with TRBJ1-2; no firm D call. Per germline, CDR1 SNHLY and CDR2 FYNNEI. This CDR3 comprises 17 residues. V was trimmed by 7 bases and J by 4 bases, leaving 25 bases between them. CDR3 nucleotides: TGTGCCAGCAACGAGGTCCTTCCTTCCTCAGTAATCTATGGCTACACCTTC. Amino acid sequence: CASNEVLPSSVIYGYTF.

V and J are TRBV18 and TRBJ2-7; no definite D call. V lost 0 bases to trimming and J lost 7 bases, with 10 bases between them. The CDR3 totals 13 residues. Germline CDR1 reads KGHSH; CDR2 reads LQKENI. CDR3 in amino acids: CASSPPSGSEQYF. Written as DNA, the CDR3 is TGTGCCAGCTCACCACCGTCAGGTTCGGAGCAGTACTTC.

The V gene is TRBV7-8, the J gene TRBJ2-7; 8 bases line up with TRBD2. Looked up from germline, CDR1 is SGHVS and CDR2 is FQNEAQ. The CDR3 sequence is 14 residues long. Losses at the gene ends were 4 bases for V and 4 bases for J; bases not matched to a gene: 6. CDR3 protein: CASSSGTRMYEQYF. In nucleotides, the CDR3 is TGTGCCAGCAGCTCCGGGACTAGGATGTACGAGCAGTACTTC.

This clone was counted once. The chain is built from TRBV19 and TRBJ1-4, with D possibly TRBD1 on 6 matching bases. Germline CDR1 and CDR2: LNHDA and SQIVND (reference sequence). V gave up 5 bases and J gave up 0 bases, with 10 bases separating them. This CDR3 has 15 residues. In nucleotides, the CDR3 is TGTGCCAGTAGTGTGACAGGAGCAACTAATGAAAAACTGTTTTTT. Encoded protein: CASSVTGATNEKLFF.

The genes are TRBV7-9 and TRBJ2-1, with D perhaps TRBD2 (5 bases). The CDR3 consists of 15 residues. The V end lost 6 bases, the J end lost 8 bases, and 20 bases lay between the germline ends. Germline V lookup: CDR1 SEHNR, CDR2 FQNEAQ (reference sequence). The CDR3 nucleotides are TGTGCCAGCAGTTTCCCGACTAAGGGTCCCGATGAGCAGTTCTTC. It specifies CASSFPTKGPDEQFF.

The genes are TRBV28 and TRBJ2-3; 11 bases map to TRBD1. CDR1 and CDR2 from the germline V gene are MDHEN and SYDVKM. V was clipped by 1 base and J by 5 bases; unmatched bases: 2. The CDR3 consists of 15 residues. Here the CDR3 DNA reads TGTGCCAGCAGTTTATCCGGGACAGGGGGAGATACGCAGTATTTT. It specifies CASSLSGTGGDTQYF.

The chain is built from TRBV10-2 and TRBJ2-7; 7 positions match TRBD1. The CDR3 is made up of 17 amino acids. V trimming: 4 bases; J trimming: 2 bases; junction bases outside the gene matches: 14. From germline, CDR1 is WSHSY and CDR2 SAAADI. In DNA form, the CDR3 reads TGCGCCAGCAGTGGGGGACAGAACACTCCATCTCCCTACGAGCAGTACTTC. Its translation: CASSGGQNTPSPYEQYF.

The chain links TRBV28 to TRBJ2-5, with 7 bases fitting TRBD1. V dropped 3 bases and J dropped 5; count of bases not matched to a gene: 9. The CDR3 is made up of 15 amino acids. Germline assignment: CDR1 MDHEN and CDR2 SYDVKM. The DNA of the CDR3 is TGTGCCAGCAGTTTCACACAGGGGAACAGGGAGACCCAGTACTTC. Translation: CASSFTQGNRETQYF. Filled out from reference TRBV28 and TRBJ2-5, the complete variable domain reads DVKVTQSSRYLVKRTGEKVFLECVQDMDHENMFWYRQDPGLGLRLIYFSYDVKMKEKGDIPEGYSVSREKKERFSLILESASTNQTSMYLCASSFTQGNRETQYFGPGTRLLVL.

This clone was counted between two and nine times. The chain is built from TRBV27 and TRBJ2-7, with TRBD1 matching over 9 bases. V lost 4 bases, J lost 3 bases, and 16 bases stayed unmatched. The CDR3 extends over 18 amino acids. Germline CDR1 reads MNHEY; CDR2 reads SMNVEV (reference sequence). CDR3 in amino acids: CASSSLGGGTGTLYEQYF. Here the CDR3 DNA reads TGTGCCAGCAGTTCTTTGGGGGGAGGGACAGGGACACTCTACGAGCAGTACTTC.

Here the CDR3 reads CASSQGEWTGGLETQYF. CDR3 DNA: TGTGCCAGCAGCCAAGGGGAGTGGACAGGGGGCTTGGAGACCCAGTACTTC. This chain connects TRBV9 to TRBJ2-5; 11 bases are a match to TRBD1. Unmatched junction bases numbered 13, after V lost 4 bases and J lost 5 bases. This CDR3 comprises 17 residues. Germline assignment: CDR1 SGDLS and CDR2 YYNGEE. The variable domain in full, with the rest retrieved from reference TRBV9 and TRBJ2-5, is DSGVTQTPKHLITATGQRVTLRCSPRSGDLSVYWYQQSLDQGLQFLIQYYNGEERAKGNILERFSAQQFPDLHSELNLSSLELGDSALYFCASSQGEWTGGLETQYFGPGTRLLVL.

This clone occurred once. The chain recombines TRBV27 with TRBJ1-5; D is unclear. Trimming took 0 bases from V and 7 from J, leaving 10 bases between them. Germline values: CDR1 MNHEY, CDR2 SMNVEV (reference sequence). This CDR3 contains 14 residues. The CDR3 region has the DNA TGTGCCAGCAGTTTATCCCTAGGAGTGCAGCCCCAGCATTTT. This sequence encodes CASSLSLGVQPQHF.

This clone was recorded only once. The chain uses TRBV6-1 and TRBJ2-7, with D hard to call. This CDR3 has 13 amino acids. Trimming took 5 bases from V and 6 from J, leaving 14 bases between them. Per the germline V gene, CDR1 is MNHNS and CDR2 is SASEGT. CDR3 region: CASSYRQVAEQYF. The CDR3 DNA follows: TGTGCCAGCAGTTATCGTCAAGTTGCCGAGCAGTACTTC.

The V call is TRBV28, the J call TRBJ2-7, with D maybe TRBD2 (5 bases). CDR1 MDHEN and CDR2 SYDVKM come from the germline V gene. Trimming took 7 bases from V and 1 from J, leaving 20 bases between them. This CDR3 spans 16 amino acids. The CDR3 loop is CASKPRSGGRSYEQYF. CDR3 DNA sequence: TGTGCCAGCAAACCCCGGAGCGGAGGCAGATCCTACGAGCAGTACTTC. Drawing the rest from reference TRBV28 and TRBJ2-7, the complete variable domain is DVKVTQSSRYLVKRTGEKVFLECVQDMDHENMFWYRQDPGLGLRLIYFSYDVKMKEKGDIPEGYSVSREKKERFSLILESASTNQTSMYLCASKPRSGGRSYEQYFGPGTRLTVT.

The rearrangement joins TRBV6-1 to TRBJ2-7, with D possibly matching TRBD1 (6 bases). There are 14 residues in the CDR3. From germline, CDR1 is MNHNS and CDR2 SASEGT. The germline V and J ends were trimmed by 2 bases and 2 bases, with 10 bases remaining between them. The CDR3, as DNA: TGTGCCAGCAGTGAAAGGGGGATTCCCTACGAGCAGTACTTC. Its protein is CASSERGIPYEQYF.